The next 26 T cell receptor beta chains were all read from a single sample in a study of cytomegalovirus exposure and HLA in healthy donors. The study ran its PCR with 60 Vbeta and 13 Jbeta primers. Assay used: immunoSEQ multiplex PCR; TCRdb lists only in-frame clones, some missing. The sample records around 300,000 clones, just under 85% being singletons. Source material: PBMCs. Every receptor here comes from a woman aged 40 to 55 in good health and CMV-seropositive.

The chain recombines TRBV10-3 with TRBJ1-2; the D is unclear. Germline lookup yields CDR1 ENHRY and CDR2 SYGVKD. CDR3 length: 14 amino acids. V was shortened by 6 bases and J by 2 bases, with 13 bases between the two germline ends. CDR3 protein: CAIRPRGGNYGYTF. The DNA for the CDR3 is TGTGCCATCAGGCCCCGAGGAGGGAACTATGGCTACACCTTC.

This clone was seen a handful of times. This chain's CDR3 is CASKRHRVDYGYTF. The CDR3 nucleotides read TGTGCCAGCAAACGCCACAGGGTGGACTATGGCTACACCTTC. V and J are TRBV7-2 and TRBJ1-2, with D tentatively TRBD1 (6 bases). CDR1 and CDR2 (germline): SGHTA, FQGNSA. V lost 7 bases to trimming and J lost 3 bases, with 15 bases between them. This CDR3 region has 14 residues. Full variable domain (missing parts from reference TRBV7-2 and TRBJ1-2): GAGVSQSPSNKVTEKGKDVELRCDPISGHTALYWYRQSLGQGLEFLIYFQGNSAPDKSGLPSDRFSAERTGGSVSTLTIQRTQQEDSAVYLCASKRHRVDYGYTFGSGTRLTVV.

The gene calls are TRBV28 and TRBJ2-7; 8 bases match TRBD2. Germline assignment: CDR1 MDHEN and CDR2 SYDVKM. Unmatched junction bases numbered 9, after V lost 4 bases and J lost 1 base. The CDR3 spans 16 residues. The CDR3, as DNA: TGTGCCAGCAGTTCGCCGGCAGCGGGAGAGTCCTACGAGCAGTACTTC. Residues: CASSSPAAGESYEQYF.

This clone was picked up a small number of times. This rearrangement joins TRBV5-1 to TRBJ2-7; 8 nucleotides match TRBD1. CDR1 SGHRS and CDR2 YFSETQ come from the germline V gene. The CDR3 consists of 15 residues. Germline trimming cut 2 bases from V and 7 bases from J; bases unmatched to any gene: 11. CDR3 in DNA: TGCGCCAGCAGCTTCGTCGGGACAGGAGTAGGTGAGCAGTACTTC. As protein: CASSFVGTGVGEQYF.

The CDR3 spells CAISGERGQGGSYTF. The CDR3 DNA follows: TGTGCCATCAGTGGGGAGAGAGGACAGGGGGGTAGCTACACCTTC. The V gene is TRBV10-3, the J gene TRBJ1-2, with 10 bases that match TRBD1. Germline assignment: CDR1 ENHRY and CDR2 SYGVKD. The J segment lost 9 bases and the V segment lost 4 bases, leaving 11 bases of the junction unmatched. The CDR3 totals 15 residues.

V gene TRBV6-1 combines with J gene TRBJ2-3, with 7 bases lining up with TRBD2. The V and J ends lost 5 bases and 1 base, in that order; junction bases with no gene match: 6. CDR3 size: 15 residues. The germline gives CDR1 MNHNS, CDR2 SASEGT. DNA for the CDR3: TGTGCCAGCAGTCCGAGCGGGGCTGGCACAGATACGCAGTATTTT. Translation: CASSPSGAGTDTQYF.

The CDR3 is CASKKAQGLAGSDTQYF. The CDR3 nucleotides read TGTGCCAGCAAAAAGGCTCAGGGACTAGCGGGATCAGATACGCAGTATTTT. The chain carries TRBV27 and TRBJ2-3; 13 bases are a match to TRBD2. The V gene's germline CDR1 is MNHEY and CDR2 SMNVEV (reference sequence). J was trimmed by 4 bases and V by 7 bases; bases with no gene match: 11. The CDR3 is made up of 17 amino acids.

This sequence joins TRBV30 and TRBJ1-3, with D tentatively TRBD1 (6 bases). Germline V gene lookup returns CDR1 GTSNPN and CDR2 SVGIG (reference sequence). The ends were cut back, 5 bases at V and 4 bases at J, with 9 bases in the middle. CDR3 length: 12 residues. CDR3 amino acids: CAWGQIGNTIYF. The CDR3 DNA is TGTGCCTGGGGACAGATCGGAAACACCATATATTTT.

The rearrangement links TRBV2 to TRBJ2-3; 13 bases are a match to TRBD2. V lost 4 bases to trimming and J lost 2 bases; unmatched junction nucleotides: 3. From germline, CDR1 is SNHLY and CDR2 FYNNEI. The CDR3 covers 16 residues. Here the CDR3 reads CASSGGLAGLTDTQYF. The CDR3 DNA follows: TGTGCCAGCAGTGGGGGACTAGCGGGACTCACAGATACGCAGTATTTT.

In its sample, this clone was seen once. V is TRBV28 and J is TRBJ2-1; 7 positions match TRBD2. Germline V CDR1 and CDR2: MDHEN, SYDVKM. The V and J ends lost 6 bases and 3 bases, in that order; junction bases with no gene match: 5. This CDR3 is 14 amino acids long. The CDR3 DNA is TGTGCCAGCAGCCGCGGGAGAAACTACAATGAGCAGTTCTTC. This sequence encodes CASSRGRNYNEQFF.

This clone appeared a single time. The genes are TRBV30 and TRBJ1-2; D may be TRBD1 (5 bases). V was trimmed by 6 bases and J by 5 bases, leaving 13 bases between them. The CDR3 extends over 12 amino acids. Looked up from germline, CDR1 is GTSNPN and CDR2 is SVGIG (reference sequence). The chain's CDR3 is CACGRDGYGYTF. The CDR3 DNA reads TGTGCCTGTGGCAGGGATGGGTATGGCTACACCTTC.

The CDR3 nucleotides are TGTGCCAGCAGCCACGACGACATCGGGGAGCTGTTTTTT. Its translation is CASSHDDIGELFF. The V call is TRBV4-2, the J call TRBJ2-2; D unclear. The germline gives CDR1 LGHNA, CDR2 YNFKEQ. The CDR3 loop spans 13 amino acids. The V end was cut by 3 bases, the J end by 7 bases, with 9 bases between.

This rearrangement joins TRBV19 to TRBJ2-7, with 11 bases that match TRBD2. The CDR3 is 15 amino acids. The V segment lost 0 bases and the J segment 6 bases; nucleotides outside the gene matches: 4. Germline CDR1 reads LNHDA; CDR2 reads SQIVND (reference sequence). CDR3 in amino acids: CASSIDRLAGGEQYF. The CDR3 DNA is TGTGCCAGTAGTATAGACCGTCTAGCGGGAGGCGAGCAGTACTTC.

The rearrangement links TRBV7-8 to TRBJ2-7; a weak D match, TRBD1 (5 bases). The CDR3 runs 12 residues. The germline V and J ends were trimmed by 5 bases and 6 bases, with 11 bases remaining between them. Germline CDR1 reads SGHVS; CDR2 reads FQNEAQ. As DNA, the CDR3 is TGTGCCAGCAGCCCCAAACAGGCCGAGCAGTACTTC. Translated: CASSPKQAEQYF.

This clone was recorded only once. The chain uses TRBV30 and TRBJ2-7; 13 bases agree with TRBD2. The germline CDR1 and CDR2 sequences are GTSNPN and SVGIG (reference sequence). Trimming removed 0 bases from V and 4 bases from J; junction bases left unmatched: 9. This CDR3 has 17 residues. The CDR3 bases are TGTGCCTGGAGTGTACAACGGACTAGCGGGAGAGGGTACGAGCAGTACTTC. It encodes CAWSVQRTSGRGYEQYF.

Worth noting for this clone: A junction boundary mismatches the germline segment, possibly from a read error. The chain combines TRBV27 with TRBJ2-4; 7 positions match TRBD2. CDR1 is MNHEY and CDR2 is SMNVEV in the germline V gene (reference sequence). The CDR3 is made up of 16 amino acids. The CDR3 protein is CASSPGTIIAKNSQYF. Here the CDR3 DNA reads TGTGCCAGCAGTCCCGGGACTATAATAGCCAAAAACAGTCAGTACTTC.

The V and J genes are TRBV11-2 and TRBJ2-5; no reliable D call. CDR1 is SGHAT and CDR2 is FQNNGV in the germline V gene. This CDR3 is 14 amino acids long. V lost 0 bases and J 5 bases, leaving 10 bases between the germline ends. This CDR3 reads CASSLDLVSETQYF. CDR3 nucleotides: TGTGCCAGCAGCTTAGATCTTGTGAGTGAGACCCAGTACTTC.

The chain links TRBV5-1 to TRBJ2-2; D is tentatively TRBD1 or TRBD2 (6 bases each). CDR3 length: 14 amino acids. Trimming removed 4 bases at V and 4 bases at J, with 11 bases between. Germline CDR1 reads SGHRS; CDR2 reads YFSETQ. The DNA for the CDR3 is TGCGCCAGCAGCCTGGAGGGGGTCACCGGGGAGCTGTTTTTT. Protein sequence: CASSLEGVTGELFF.

CDR3 bases: TGTGCCAGCAGCCTACTTGCGGCGGGAGTCCGGAGAGGCGAGCAGTTCTTC. It is translated as CASSLLAAGVRRGEQFF. The rearrangement uses TRBV13 and TRBJ2-1; 7 nucleotides align to TRBD2. The germline gives CDR1 PRHDT, CDR2 FYEKMQ (reference sequence). With V trimmed by 5 bases and J by 10 bases, 20 bases remained unmatched. The CDR3 is made up of 17 amino acids. The full variable domain, its missing parts supplied by reference TRBV13 and TRBJ2-1, is AAGVIQSPRHLIKEKRETATLKCYPIPRHDTVYWYQQGPGQDPQFLISFYEKMQSDKGSIPDRFSAQQFSDYHSELNMSSLELGDSALYFCASSLLAAGVRRGEQFFGPGTRLTVL.

This clone was observed a single time. This chain joins TRBV2 and TRBJ2-3; TRBD2 matches at 10 bases. The germline gives CDR1 SNHLY, CDR2 FYNNEI. The CDR3 has 16 amino acids. Germline trimming cut 4 bases from V and 1 base from J; bases unmatched to any gene: 5. The DNA for the CDR3 is TGTGCCAGCAGTGTCTCCGGGACTAGCGGCACAGATACGCAGTATTTT. Translating it yields CASSVSGTSGTDTQYF.

V and J are TRBV7-9 and TRBJ1-2, with D possibly matching TRBD1 (6 bases). The germline V gene has CDR1 SEHNR and CDR2 FQNEAQ (reference sequence). V lost 2 bases, J lost 3 bases, and 7 bases lay in between. This CDR3 has 13 amino acids. In DNA form, the CDR3 reads TGTGCCAGCAGCTTAACAGGGTACTATGGCTACACCTTC. This codes for CASSLTGYYGYTF.

V usage is TRBV28 and J usage is TRBJ2-7; 8 bases map to TRBD2. There are 13 residues in the CDR3. J gave up 4 bases and V 5 bases, and 4 bases lay outside the gene matches. CDR1 is MDHEN, CDR2 SYDVKM, per germline. The CDR3: CASSSGGRYEQYF. CDR3 sequence (DNA): TGTGCCAGCAGTAGCGGGGGCAGATACGAGCAGTACTTC.

J is TRBJ1-2 and V is TRBV5-1; TRBD1 matches 8 bases. Germline V CDR1 and CDR2: SGHRS, YFSETQ. CDR3 length equals 12 residues. With 9 bases clipped from V and 4 bases from J, the junction kept 5 bases outside the gene matches. CDR3 amino acids: CATSTGGYGYTF. The CDR3, as DNA: TGCGCCACTTCCACAGGGGGCTATGGCTACACCTTC.

The chain joins TRBV28 to TRBJ1-4; the match to TRBD1 covers 9 bases. CDR3 length: 17 amino acids. V trimming: 6 bases; J trimming: 6 bases; junction bases outside the gene matches: 14. CDR1 is MDHEN, CDR2 SYDVKM, per germline. The CDR3 loop reads CASSFSPYRGQDEKLFF. For the CDR3, the DNA is TGTGCCAGCAGCTTTTCCCCATACAGGGGGCAGGATGAAAAACTGTTTTTT.

The chain combines TRBV5-1 with TRBJ1-1; 8 bases line up with TRBD1. The V gene's germline CDR1 is SGHRS and CDR2 YFSETQ. The junction had 2 bases not matched to a gene; V was cut back by 0 bases and J by 1 base. The CDR3 length is 15 residues. In DNA form, the CDR3 reads TGCGCCAGCAGCTTGGAGGGGACAGGGAACACTGAAGCTTTCTTT. It encodes CASSLEGTGNTEAFF.

The J gene is TRBJ1-2, the V gene TRBV2, with 10 bases that match TRBD1. The CDR3 totals 13 residues. J gave up 10 bases and V 2 bases, and 4 bases lay outside the gene matches. The germline V gene has CDR1 SNHLY and CDR2 FYNNEI. For the CDR3, the DNA is TGTGCCAGCAGTGAACGGGACAGGGGAATCTACACCTTC. Its protein is CASSERDRGIYTF.